The clone carrying this TCR beta chain has just a few counts. Antigen: not known. The data were obtained in a study of blood T cells in healthy people across ages. Turning to the study itself: There was about one barcoded beta molecule captured by template switching per two T cells. Overall study results and limits: Per-million-T-cell TCR beta diversity fell roughly linearly with age.

Whenever a sample was processed, at least 6 million PBMCs were isolated. The CDR3 runs 14 residues. Per germline, CDR1 MGHRA and CDR2 YSYEKL. Then a second PCR, running roughly 7 to 12 cycles, was carried out with a sample-barcoded 5' primer and a J-beta primer mix. Every molecule of cDNA carried a tag from a template-switch adaptor with 12 random nucleotides. From the 5' RACE reads, TCRdb called clonotypes with MiXCR, one entry per CDR3 protein. The sample lists around 650,000 distinct CDR3 sequences; around 38% were seen once. This sequence originates from a man older than 75 in good health. The genes are TRBV4-1 and TRBJ2-5; 10 bases are a match to TRBD1. The J call may be in error: the DNA end matches TRBJ2-4 better. The sequenced material came from blood. In DNA, the CDR3 is TGCGCCAGCAGCCACGGACAGGGGGGAAACATTCAGTACTTC. It is translated as CASSHGQGGNIQYF.